A single sample gave rise to the 17 T cell receptor beta chains below, sequenced in a study of shared clonotypes between healthy human individuals. TCRdb's copy holds only in-frame clones and misses some; the assay was immunoSEQ multiplex PCR. The table shows some 1,100,000 clones, with about 84% occurring only once. Material for sequencing was memory CD4+ T cells from PBMCs. Subset noted: CD45RA-negative fraction. The origin of the receptors is a man between 18 and 35 years old in good health. Some clones in this sample may be carry-over from other donors' samples.

The chain uses TRBV20-1 and TRBJ1-2, with a possible D match to TRBD1 (5 bases). Germline V gives CDR1 DFQATT, CDR2 SNEGSKA (reference sequence). Trimming left V 3 bases short and J 4 bases short, with 6 bases between. The CDR3 runs to 11 residues. This chain's CDR3 is CSARTAYGYTF. CDR3 bases: TGCAGTGCTAGGACAGCCTATGGCTACACCTTC.

This chain joins TRBV28 and TRBJ2-3; D unresolved. CDR1 is MDHEN and CDR2 is SYDVKM in the germline V gene. The V end lost 4 bases, the J end lost 0 bases, and 8 bases lay between the germline ends. CDR3 length: 14 amino acids. The chain's CDR3 is CASSSTDSTDTQYF. As DNA, the CDR3 is TGTGCCAGCAGTTCCACGGATAGCACAGATACGCAGTATTTT.

V gene TRBV5-1 combines with J gene TRBJ2-1; D remains unclear. Trimming shortened V by 0 bases and J by 5 bases, and 12 bases separated the two germline ends. Germline CDR1 reads SGHRS; CDR2 reads YFSETQ. The CDR3 is 15 residues long. In nucleotides, the CDR3 is TGCGCCAGCAGCTTGGAACGGGCCTTTAACAATGAGCAGTTCTTC. It is translated as CASSLERAFNNEQFF.

The V gene is TRBV5-1, the J gene TRBJ2-1, with 8 bases aligning to TRBD1. The CDR3 loop spans 15 amino acids. V shed 0 bases and J 4 bases; nucleotides not matched to a gene: 3. Germline V gene sequence: CDR1 SGHRS, CDR2 YFSETQ. The CDR3, as DNA: TGCGCCAGCAGCTTGGAACAGGGGGGATACAATGAGCAGTTCTTC. It encodes CASSLEQGGYNEQFF.

The chain recombines TRBV30 with TRBJ2-3; D unclear. Germline V gene lookup returns CDR1 GTSNPN and CDR2 SVGIG (reference sequence). V was cut by 3 bases and J by 10 bases, with 11 bases left in between. This CDR3 spans 11 amino acids. CDR3 sequence (DNA): TGTGCCTGGAGCTTAAGCCCCCCGCAGTATTTT. Amino acid sequence: CAWSLSPPQYF.

This chain uses TRBV27 with TRBJ2-7, with D perhaps given as TRBD1 or TRBD2 (6 bases each). This CDR3 region has 16 residues. Germline assignment: CDR1 MNHEY and CDR2 SMNVEV (reference sequence). V gave up 0 bases and J gave up 0 bases, with 12 bases separating them. For the CDR3, the DNA is TGTGCCAGCAGTTTATCCGGGGGCGTTAGCTCCTACGAGCAGTACTTC. Translation: CASSLSGGVSSYEQYF.

The chain has TRBV28 and TRBJ2-1; tentative D call: TRBD2 (7 bases). CDR1 and CDR2 (germline): MDHEN, SYDVKM. V was trimmed by 7 bases and J by 12 bases, leaving 13 bases between them. The CDR3 loop spans 11 amino acids. CDR3 coding DNA: TGTGCCAGCAATGGCGGGGGCTGGCAGTTCTTC. Translated: CASNGGGWQFF.

V and J are TRBV2 and TRBJ1-1; a weak D match, TRBD1 (5 bases). The V end was cut by 6 bases, the J end by 10 bases, with 12 bases between. From germline, CDR1 is SNHLY and CDR2 FYNNEI. This CDR3 has 11 amino acids. The CDR3 reads CASRPQGAAFF. The DNA of the CDR3 is TGTGCCAGCAGACCCCAGGGAGCAGCTTTCTTT.

This rearrangement joins TRBV7-8 to TRBJ2-7; D gene uncertain. This CDR3 has 15 residues. The germline CDR1 and CDR2 sequences are SGHVS and FQNEAQ. Trimming stripped 5 bases from V and 5 bases from J, with 19 bases between. CDR3 region: CASSRSRESPHEQYF. CDR3 in DNA: TGTGCCAGCAGCCGAAGTCGTGAGTCCCCCCACGAGCAGTACTTC.

CDR3 region: CASTTSAHNEQFF. CDR3 coding DNA: TGTGCCAGCACCACTAGCGCCCACAATGAGCAGTTCTTC. V usage is TRBV6-1 and J usage is TRBJ2-1; 7 bases fit TRBD2. The CDR3 has 13 residues. Germline CDR1 is MNHNS and CDR2 is SASEGT. Trimming at V came to 7 bases and at J to 5 bases, leaving 5 bases not matched to a gene.

J is TRBJ2-7 and V is TRBV27; 8 bases match TRBD1. Trimming cost V 6 bases and J 2 bases; bases outside gene matches: 6. The CDR3 runs to 14 residues. The V gene's germline CDR1 is MNHEY and CDR2 SMNVEV (reference sequence). The chain's CDR3 is CASSVGQGPYEQYF. In DNA, the CDR3 is TGTGCCAGCAGCGTCGGACAGGGCCCCTACGAGCAGTACTTC.

Here the CDR3 DNA reads TGTGCCAGCAGTCCTCCCGGGAAAACAAACACCATATATTTT. Translation gives CASSPPGKTNTIYF. J is TRBJ1-3 and V is TRBV28; D remains unclear. V gave up 5 bases and J gave up 6 bases, with 14 bases separating them. This CDR3 spans 14 amino acids. Germline V gives CDR1 MDHEN, CDR2 SYDVKM.

This clone was seen only once. The chain employs TRBV7-4 and TRBJ1-1; the match to TRBD1 covers 10 bases. CDR1 and CDR2 from the germline V gene are SGHVT and SQSDAQ. CDR3 length: 14 amino acids. V lost 6 bases and J lost 10; bases outside the gene matches: 11. For the CDR3, the DNA is TGTGCCAGCAGTGTCGGGACAGGGGCCCCCCGAGCTTTCTTT. It yields the protein CASSVGTGAPRAFF.

A few counts support this clone. J is TRBJ1-1 and V is TRBV6-1; unclear D gene. V lost 4 bases and J 5 bases, leaving 14 bases between the germline ends. The CDR3 runs 14 residues. Germline V lookup: CDR1 MNHNS, CDR2 SASEGT. The CDR3 DNA reads TGTGCCAGCAGTGTTGGTCAACGGCAGACTGAAGCTTTCTTT. Amino acids: CASSVGQRQTEAFF.

This clone was seen only a few times. The rearrangement uses TRBV5-1 and TRBJ2-1; 9 bases match TRBD1. This CDR3 spans 17 amino acids. V shed 4 bases, J shed 6 bases, and the junction held 14 bases outside the gene matches. Germline CDR1 and CDR2: SGHRS and YFSETQ. The CDR3 sequence is CASSRDRVADPANEQFF. The DNA of the CDR3 is TGCGCCAGCAGCCGGGACAGGGTGGCGGACCCAGCCAATGAGCAGTTCTTC.

This clone is a singleton in its sample. The J gene is TRBJ2-7, the V gene TRBV27; 7 nucleotides line up with TRBD1. V shed 4 bases, J shed 3 bases, and the junction held 12 bases outside the gene matches. This CDR3 has 16 residues. Germline V CDR1 and CDR2: MNHEY, SMNVEV (reference sequence). The CDR3 DNA is TGTGCCAGCAGTTCCCCGATCCGGGACAGTTACTACGAGCAGTACTTC. It yields the protein CASSSPIRDSYYEQYF.

The V call is TRBV5-6, the J call TRBJ2-3; possible D gene TRBD2, 6 bases. From germline, CDR1 is SGHDT and CDR2 YYEEEE. The CDR3 has 15 residues. V lost 4 bases, J lost 0 bases, and 12 bases lay in between. As DNA, the CDR3 is TGTGCCAGCAGCCAGGTTGGGGGGAGCACAGATACGCAGTATTTT. Translation gives CASSQVGGSTDTQYF.